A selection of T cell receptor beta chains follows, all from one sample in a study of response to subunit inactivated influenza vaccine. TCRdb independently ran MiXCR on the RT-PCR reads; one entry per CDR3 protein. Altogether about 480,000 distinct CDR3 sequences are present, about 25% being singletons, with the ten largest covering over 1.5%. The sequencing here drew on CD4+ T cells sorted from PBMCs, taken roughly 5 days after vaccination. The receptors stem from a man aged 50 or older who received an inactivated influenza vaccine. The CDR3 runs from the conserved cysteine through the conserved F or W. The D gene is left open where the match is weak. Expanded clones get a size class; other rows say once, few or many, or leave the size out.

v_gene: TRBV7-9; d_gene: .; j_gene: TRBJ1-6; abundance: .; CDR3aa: CASSLAQQPTSPLHF; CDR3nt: TGTGCCAGCAGCTTAGCACAGCAGCCGACCTCACCCCTCCACTTT
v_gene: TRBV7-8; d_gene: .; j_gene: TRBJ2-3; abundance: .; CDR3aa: CASSLRGRSTDTQYF; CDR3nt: TGTGCCAGCAGCTTAAGGGGGAGGAGCACAGATACGCAGTATTTT
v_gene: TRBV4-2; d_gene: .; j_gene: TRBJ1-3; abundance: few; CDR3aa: CASSRGEQVSGNTIYF; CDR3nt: TGTGCCAGCAGTCGTGGGGAACAGGTCTCTGGAAACACCATATATTTT
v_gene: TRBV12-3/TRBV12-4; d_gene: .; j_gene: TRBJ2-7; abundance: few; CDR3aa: CASMGGLYEQYF; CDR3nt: TGTGCCAGCATGGGGGGACTGTACGAGCAGTACTTC
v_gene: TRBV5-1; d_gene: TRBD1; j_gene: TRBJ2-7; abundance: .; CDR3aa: CASSQGTANLGPYEQYF; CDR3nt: TGCGCCAGCAGCCAGGGGACAGCCAACTTAGGGCCCTACGAGCAGTACTTC
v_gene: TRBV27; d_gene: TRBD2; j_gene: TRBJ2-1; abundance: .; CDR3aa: CASSHSGSSYNEQFF; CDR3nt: TGTGCCAGCAGTCATAGCGGGAGCTCCTACAATGAGCAGTTCTTC
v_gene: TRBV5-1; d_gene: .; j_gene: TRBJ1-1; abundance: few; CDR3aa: CASSLIPGQIEAFF; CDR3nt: TGCGCCAGCAGCTTGATCCCCGGACAGATTGAAGCTTTCTTT
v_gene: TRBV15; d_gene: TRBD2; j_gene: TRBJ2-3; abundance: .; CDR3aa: CATSSPGTSGVDTQYF; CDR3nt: TGTGCCACCAGCAGTCCCGGGACTAGCGGGGTGGATACGCAGTATTTT
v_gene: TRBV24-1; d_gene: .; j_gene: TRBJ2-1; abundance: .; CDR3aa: CATSAPGRYEQFF; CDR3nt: TGTGCCACCAGTGCCCCAGGTCGGTATGAGCAGTTCTTC
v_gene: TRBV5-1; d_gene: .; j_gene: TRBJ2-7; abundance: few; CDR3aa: CASSLEGFSSYEQYF; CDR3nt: TGCGCCAGCAGCTTGGAGGGGTTTAGCTCCTACGAGCAGTACTTC
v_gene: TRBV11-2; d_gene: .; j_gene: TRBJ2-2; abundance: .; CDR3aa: CASSVKITAGGELFF; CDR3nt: TGTGCCAGCAGCGTTAAAATCACCGCGGGCGGGGAGCTGTTTTTT
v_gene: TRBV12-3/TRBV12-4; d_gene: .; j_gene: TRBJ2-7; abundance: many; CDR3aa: CASSLESGLSVYEQYF; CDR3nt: TGTGCCAGCAGTTTAGAGTCAGGGCTGTCTGTCTACGAGCAGTACTTC
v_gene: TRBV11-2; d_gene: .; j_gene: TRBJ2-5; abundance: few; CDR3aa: CASSSGEKETQYF; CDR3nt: TGTGCCAGCAGCTCCGGCGAAAAGGAGACCCAGTACTTC
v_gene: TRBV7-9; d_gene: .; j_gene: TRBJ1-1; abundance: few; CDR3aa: CASSYYVYRDMNTEAFF; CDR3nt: TGTGCCAGCAGCTACTACGTATACAGGGACATGAACACTGAAGCTTTCTTT
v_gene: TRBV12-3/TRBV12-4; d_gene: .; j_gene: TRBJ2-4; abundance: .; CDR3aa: CASSLRGGSKNIQYF; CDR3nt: TGTGCCAGCAGCCTAAGGGGGGGCTCCAAAAACATTCAGTACTTC
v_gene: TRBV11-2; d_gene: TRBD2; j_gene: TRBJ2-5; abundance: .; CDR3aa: CASSLDSPGLAGETQYF; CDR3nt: TGTGCCAGCAGCTTAGATTCCCCGGGACTAGCTGGGGAGACCCAGTACTTC
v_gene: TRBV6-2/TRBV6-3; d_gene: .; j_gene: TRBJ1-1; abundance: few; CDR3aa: CASSQLGHGVTEAFF; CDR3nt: TGTGCCAGCAGTCAATTGGGACATGGGGTGACTGAAGCTTTCTTT
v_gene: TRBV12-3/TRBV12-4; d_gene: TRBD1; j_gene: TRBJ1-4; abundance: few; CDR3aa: CASSQPGQINEKLFF; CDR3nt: TGTGCCAGCAGTCAACCGGGACAGATTAATGAAAAACTGTTTTTT
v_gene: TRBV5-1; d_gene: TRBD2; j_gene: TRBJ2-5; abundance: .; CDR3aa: CASSPSGGRLGTQYF; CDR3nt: TGCGCCAGCAGCCCTAGCGGGGGCCGTTTAGGGACCCAGTACTTC
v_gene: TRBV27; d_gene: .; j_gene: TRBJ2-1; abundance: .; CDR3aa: CASSTDYSRWNEQFF; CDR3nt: TGTGCCAGCAGTACCGACTACTCTCGCTGGAATGAGCAGTTCTTC
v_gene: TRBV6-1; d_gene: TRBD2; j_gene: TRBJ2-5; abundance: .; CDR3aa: CASKGLAGKTQYF; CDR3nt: TGTGCCAGCAAAGGACTAGCGGGAAAGACCCAGTACTTC
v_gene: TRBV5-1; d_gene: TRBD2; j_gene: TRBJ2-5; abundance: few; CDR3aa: CASSPVGGREETQYF; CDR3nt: TGCGCCAGCAGCCCCGTCGGCGGGAGAGAAGAGACCCAGTACTTC
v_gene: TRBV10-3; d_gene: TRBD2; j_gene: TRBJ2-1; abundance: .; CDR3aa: CAISGGQGGLAGVSSYNEQFF; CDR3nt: TGTGCCATCAGTGGGGGACAGGGGGGACTAGCGGGAGTCAGCTCCTACAATGAGCAGTTCTTC
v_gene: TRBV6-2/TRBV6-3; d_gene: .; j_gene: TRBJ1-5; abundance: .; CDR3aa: CASSYGRNNNQPQHF; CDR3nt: TGTGCCAGCAGTTACGGCAGAAATAACAATCAGCCCCAGCATTTT
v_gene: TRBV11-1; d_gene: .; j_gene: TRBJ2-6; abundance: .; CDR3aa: CASSYDGTGANVPTF; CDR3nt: TGTGCCAGCAGCTACGACGGGACTGGGGCCAACGTCCCGACTTTC
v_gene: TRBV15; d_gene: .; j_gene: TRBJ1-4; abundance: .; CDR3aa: CATSRVLATSNEKLFF; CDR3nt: TGTGCCACCAGCAGAGTGCTGGCCACTTCTAATGAAAAACTGTTTTTT
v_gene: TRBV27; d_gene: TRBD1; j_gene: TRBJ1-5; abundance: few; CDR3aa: CASSLYAPGGYSNQPQHF; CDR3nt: TGTGCCAGCAGTTTATACGCTCCAGGGGGTTATAGCAATCAGCCCCAGCATTTT
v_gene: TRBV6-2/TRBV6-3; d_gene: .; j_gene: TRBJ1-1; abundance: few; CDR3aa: CASRAPTGTGPREAFF; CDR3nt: TGTGCCAGCAGAGCACCCACAGGGACCGGGCCCCGTGAAGCTTTCTTT
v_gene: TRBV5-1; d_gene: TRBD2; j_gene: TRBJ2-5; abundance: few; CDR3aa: CASSYSGTSAETQYF; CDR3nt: TGCGCCAGCAGTTACTCCGGGACTAGTGCAGAGACCCAGTACTTC
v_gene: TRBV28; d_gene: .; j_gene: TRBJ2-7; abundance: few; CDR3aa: CASISSIGSGSYEQYF; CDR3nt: TGTGCCAGCATCTCTTCCATAGGGTCCGGCTCCTACGAGCAGTACTTC
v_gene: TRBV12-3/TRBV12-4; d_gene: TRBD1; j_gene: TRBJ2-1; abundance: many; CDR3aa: CASSLRDRGSNEQFF; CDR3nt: TGTGCCAGCAGTTTACGGGACAGGGGGAGCAATGAGCAGTTCTTC
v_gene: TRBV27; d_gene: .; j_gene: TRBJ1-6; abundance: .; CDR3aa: CASSLGGVSSPLHF; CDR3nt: TGTGCCAGCAGTTTGGGGGGAGTTTCGTCACCCCTCCACTTT
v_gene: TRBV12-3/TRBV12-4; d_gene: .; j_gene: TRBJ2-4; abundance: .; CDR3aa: CASNEGVLNIQYF; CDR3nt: TGTGCCAGCAACGAAGGGGTTTTAAACATTCAGTACTTC
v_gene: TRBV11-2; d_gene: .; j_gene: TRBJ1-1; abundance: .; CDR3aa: CASSFSNTEAFF; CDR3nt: TGTGCCAGCAGCTTCAGTAACACTGAAGCTTTCTTT
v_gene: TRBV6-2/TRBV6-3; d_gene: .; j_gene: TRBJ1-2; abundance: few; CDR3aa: CASSRPGPQKTYGYTF; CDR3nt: TGTGCCAGCAGCCGACCGGGACCTCAAAAGACGTATGGCTACACCTTC
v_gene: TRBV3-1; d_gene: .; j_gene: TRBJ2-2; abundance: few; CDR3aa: CASSPTYSPTGELFF; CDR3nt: TGTGCCAGCAGCCCAACGTACAGTCCTACCGGGGAGCTGTTTTTT
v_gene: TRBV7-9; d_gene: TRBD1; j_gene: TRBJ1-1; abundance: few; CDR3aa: CASSLARGQGRAEAFF; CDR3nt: TGTGCCAGCAGCTTAGCCCGAGGACAGGGAAGAGCTGAAGCTTTCTTT
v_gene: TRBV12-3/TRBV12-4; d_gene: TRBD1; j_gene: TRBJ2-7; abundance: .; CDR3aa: CASTQTGLNEQYF; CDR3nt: TGTGCCAGCACCCAGACAGGGCTCAACGAGCAGTACTTC
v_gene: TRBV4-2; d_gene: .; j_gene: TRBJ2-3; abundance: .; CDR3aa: CASSQSALLSDTQYF; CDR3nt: TGTGCCAGCAGCCAAAGTGCCCTCCTTTCAGATACGCAGTATTTT
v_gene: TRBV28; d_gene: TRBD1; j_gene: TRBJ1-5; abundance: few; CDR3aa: CASSLWQAGGQPQHF; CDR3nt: TGTGCCAGCAGTTTATGGCAGGCAGGGGGGCAGCCCCAGCATTTT
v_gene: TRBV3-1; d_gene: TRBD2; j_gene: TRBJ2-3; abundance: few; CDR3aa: CASSQLREVTDTQYF; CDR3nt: TGTGCCAGCAGCCAATTGCGGGAGGTCACAGATACGCAGTATTTT
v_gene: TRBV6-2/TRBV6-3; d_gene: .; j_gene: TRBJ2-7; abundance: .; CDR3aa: CASSFDPGRYEQYF; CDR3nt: TGTGCCAGCAGCTTTGATCCCGGACGGTACGAGCAGTACTTC
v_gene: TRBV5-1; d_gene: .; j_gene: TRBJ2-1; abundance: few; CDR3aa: CASSLDPASYNEQFF; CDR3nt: TGCGCCAGCAGCTTGGACCCCGCCTCGTACAATGAGCAGTTCTTC
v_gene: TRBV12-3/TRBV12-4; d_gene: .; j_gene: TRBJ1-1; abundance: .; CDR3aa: CASSALNTEAFF; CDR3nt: TGTGCCAGCAGTGCCCTGAACACTGAAGCTTTCTTT
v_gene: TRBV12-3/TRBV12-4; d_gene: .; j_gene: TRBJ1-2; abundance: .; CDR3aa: CASSPQSPGPITPNYGYTF; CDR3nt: TGTGCCAGCAGTCCTCAGTCACCGGGACCGATCACTCCTAACTATGGCTACACCTTC
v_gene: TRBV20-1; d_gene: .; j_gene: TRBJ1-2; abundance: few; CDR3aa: CSARSGYGYTF; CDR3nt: TGCAGTGCTAGATCCGGGTATGGCTACACCTTC
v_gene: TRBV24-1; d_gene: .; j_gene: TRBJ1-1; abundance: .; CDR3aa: CATTQGNEAFF; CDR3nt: TGTGCCACCACCCAGGGGAATGAAGCTTTCTTT
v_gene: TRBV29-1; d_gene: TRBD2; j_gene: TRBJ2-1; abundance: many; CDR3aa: CSVETSGRSYNEQFF; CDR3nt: TGCAGCGTTGAGACTAGCGGGAGGTCCTACAATGAGCAGTTCTTC
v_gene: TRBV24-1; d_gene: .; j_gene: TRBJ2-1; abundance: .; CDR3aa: CATSESRQFSYNEQFF; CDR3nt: TGTGCCACCAGTGAGTCTCGCCAATTCTCCTACAATGAGCAGTTCTTC
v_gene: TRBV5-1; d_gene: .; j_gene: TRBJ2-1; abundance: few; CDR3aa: CASSDRDNSYNEQFF; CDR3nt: TGCGCCAGCAGCGACCGGGACAACTCCTACAATGAGCAGTTCTTC
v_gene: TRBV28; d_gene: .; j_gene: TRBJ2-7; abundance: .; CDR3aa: CASSFTSYEQYF; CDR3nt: TGTGCCAGCAGTTTTACCTCCTACGAGCAGTACTTC
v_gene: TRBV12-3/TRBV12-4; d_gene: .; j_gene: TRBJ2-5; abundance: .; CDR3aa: CASSSGLNSETQYF; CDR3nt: TGTGCCAGCAGTTCGGGACTCAATTCAGAGACCCAGTACTTC
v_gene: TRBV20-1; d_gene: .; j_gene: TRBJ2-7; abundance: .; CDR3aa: CSATRDLYEQYF; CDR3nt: TGCAGTGCCACCCGGGACCTTTACGAGCAGTACTTC
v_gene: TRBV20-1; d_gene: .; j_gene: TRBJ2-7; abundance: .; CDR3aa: CSATLGRFYEQYF; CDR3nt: TGCAGTGCTACCTTGGGGCGGTTTTACGAGCAGTACTTC